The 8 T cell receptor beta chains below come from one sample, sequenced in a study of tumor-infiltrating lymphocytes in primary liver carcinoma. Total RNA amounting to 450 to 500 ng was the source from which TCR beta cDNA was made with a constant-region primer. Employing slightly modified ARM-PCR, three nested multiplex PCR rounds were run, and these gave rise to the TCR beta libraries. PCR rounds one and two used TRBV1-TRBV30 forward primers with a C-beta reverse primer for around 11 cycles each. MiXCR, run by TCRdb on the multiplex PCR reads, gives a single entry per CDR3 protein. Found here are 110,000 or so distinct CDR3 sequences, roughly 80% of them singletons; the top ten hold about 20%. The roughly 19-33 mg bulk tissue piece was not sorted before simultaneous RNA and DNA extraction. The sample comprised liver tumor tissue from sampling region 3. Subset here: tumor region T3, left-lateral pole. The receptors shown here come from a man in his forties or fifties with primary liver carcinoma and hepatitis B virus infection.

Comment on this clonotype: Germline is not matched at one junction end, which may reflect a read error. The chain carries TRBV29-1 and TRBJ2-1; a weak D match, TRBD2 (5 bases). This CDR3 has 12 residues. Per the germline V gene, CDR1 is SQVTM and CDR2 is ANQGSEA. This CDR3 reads CSSEQRVGEQFF. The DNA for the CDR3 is TGTAGCTCAGAACAGAGGGTGGGTGAGCAGTTCTTC.

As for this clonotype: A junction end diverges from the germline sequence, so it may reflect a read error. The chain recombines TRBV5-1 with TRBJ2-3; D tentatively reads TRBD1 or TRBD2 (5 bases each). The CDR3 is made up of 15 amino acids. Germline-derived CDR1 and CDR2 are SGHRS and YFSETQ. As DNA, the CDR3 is TGCGCCAGCAAAGCCCCGGGGCTTAGCACAGATACGCGGTATTTT. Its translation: CASKAPGLSTDTRYF. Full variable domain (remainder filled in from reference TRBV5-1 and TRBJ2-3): KAGVTQTPRYLIKTRGQQVTLSCSPISGHRSVSWYQQTPGQGLQFLFEYFSETQRNKGNFPGRFSGRQFSNSRSEMNVSTLELGDSALYLCASKAPGLSTDTRYFGPGTRLTVL.

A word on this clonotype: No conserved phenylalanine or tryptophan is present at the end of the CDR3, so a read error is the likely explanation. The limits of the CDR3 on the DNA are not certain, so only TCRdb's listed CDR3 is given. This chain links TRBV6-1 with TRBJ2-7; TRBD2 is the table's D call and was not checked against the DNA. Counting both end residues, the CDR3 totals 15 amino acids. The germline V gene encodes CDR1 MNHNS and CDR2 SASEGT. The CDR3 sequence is CASSWKAGEVYEQCL.

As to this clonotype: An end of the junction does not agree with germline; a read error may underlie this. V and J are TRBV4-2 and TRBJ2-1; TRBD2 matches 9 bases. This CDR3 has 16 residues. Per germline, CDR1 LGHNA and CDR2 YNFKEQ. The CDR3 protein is CASNQERAGGYKEQFF. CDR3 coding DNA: TGTGCCAGCAACCAAGAGCGAGCGGGAGGTTACAAAGAGCAGTTCTTC.

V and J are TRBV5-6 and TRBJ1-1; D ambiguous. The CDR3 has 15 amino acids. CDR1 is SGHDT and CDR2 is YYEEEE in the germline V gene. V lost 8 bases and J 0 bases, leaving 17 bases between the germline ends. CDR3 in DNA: TGTGCCAGTAGCCCATGGAGTAAAGTGAACACTGAAGCTTTCTTT. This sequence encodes CASSPWSKVNTEAFF.

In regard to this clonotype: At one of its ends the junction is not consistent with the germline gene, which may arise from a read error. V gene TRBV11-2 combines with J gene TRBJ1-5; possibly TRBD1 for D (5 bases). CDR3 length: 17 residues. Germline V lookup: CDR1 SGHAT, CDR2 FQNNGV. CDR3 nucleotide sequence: TGTGCCAGCAGCTTAGTAGGGGTAACATGGAGCAAACAGCCCCTGCATTTT. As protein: CASSLVGVTWSKQPLHF.

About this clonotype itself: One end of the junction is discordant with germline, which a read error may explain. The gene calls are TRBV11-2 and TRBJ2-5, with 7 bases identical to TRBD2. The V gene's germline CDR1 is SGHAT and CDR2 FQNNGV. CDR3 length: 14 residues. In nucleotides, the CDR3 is TGTGCCAGCAGTTTCAGCGGGGCACAAGAGACCCGGTACTTC. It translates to CASSFSGAQETRYF.

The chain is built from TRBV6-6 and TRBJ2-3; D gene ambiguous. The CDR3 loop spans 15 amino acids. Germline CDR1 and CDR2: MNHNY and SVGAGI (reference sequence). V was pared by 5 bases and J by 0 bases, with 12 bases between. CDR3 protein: CASSLDLGSTDTQYF. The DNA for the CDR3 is TGTGCCAGCAGTCTCGATCTAGGAAGCACAGATACGCAGTATTTT.